These T cell receptor beta chains were read from a single sample in a study of identical twins. TCRdb re-derived calls from the 5' RACE reads in MiXCR, one entry per CDR3 protein. The sample shows some 590,000 distinct CDR3 sequences, over 8.5% of them seen only once. These data also formed part of another study, on yellow fever vaccine responses in identical twins.

Sequenced: PBMCs. These receptors all stem from a woman younger than 35 in good health. Both conserved end residues are part of each CDR3. The order of the fields is D gene, clone size, V gene, J gene, CDR3 protein, CDR3 DNA. The D gene is left open where the match is weak. Rows may omit the clone size; those that give it use once, few, many or a size class.

d_call: NA
clone_size: few
v_call: TRBV6-2/TRBV6-3
j_call: TRBJ2-2
cdr3_aa: CASSYITGELFF
cdr3_nt: TGTGCCAGCAGTTACATCACCGGGGAGCTGTTTTTT

d_call: NA
clone_size: NA
v_call: TRBV6-1
j_call: TRBJ1-1
cdr3_aa: CASSVNRERFTEAFF
cdr3_nt: TGTGCCAGCAGTGTGAACAGGGAGAGGTTCACTGAAGCTTTCTTT

d_call: NA
clone_size: NA
v_call: TRBV7-2
j_call: TRBJ1-4
cdr3_aa: CASSFVRGSGEKLFF
cdr3_nt: TGTGCCAGCAGCTTCGTCCGGGGGTCTGGGGAAAAACTGTTTTTT

d_call: NA
clone_size: many
v_call: TRBV11-2
j_call: TRBJ1-1
cdr3_aa: CASSLDLVTEAFF
cdr3_nt: TGTGCCAGCAGCTTAGATCTTGTCACTGAAGCTTTCTTT

d_call: NA
clone_size: many
v_call: TRBV9
j_call: TRBJ2-1
cdr3_aa: CASSAGEPYSSYNEQFF
cdr3_nt: TGTGCCAGCAGCGCAGGGGAGCCGTATAGCTCCTACAATGAGCAGTTCTTC

d_call: NA
clone_size: NA
v_call: TRBV20-1
j_call: TRBJ2-1
cdr3_aa: CSARGTTGTWTGVNEQFF
cdr3_nt: TGCAGTGCTAGAGGAACGACAGGCACCTGGACTGGGGTCAATGAGCAGTTCTTC

d_call: TRBD1
clone_size: many
v_call: TRBV9
j_call: TRBJ1-1
cdr3_aa: CASSLTGDLTRAFF
cdr3_nt: TGTGCCAGCAGCTTGACAGGGGACTTGACGAGAGCTTTCTTT

d_call: NA
clone_size: few
v_call: TRBV11-1
j_call: TRBJ2-3
cdr3_aa: CASSPRNLYTDTQYF
cdr3_nt: TGTGCCAGCAGCCCACGGAATCTCTACACAGATACGCAGTATTTT

d_call: TRBD1
clone_size: NA
v_call: TRBV20-1
j_call: TRBJ2-5
cdr3_aa: CSAFRTGLPETQYF
cdr3_nt: TGCAGTGCTTTCCGGACAGGGCTTCCAGAGACCCAGTACTTC

d_call: NA
clone_size: NA
v_call: TRBV7-8
j_call: TRBJ2-1
cdr3_aa: CASSLIGANEQFF
cdr3_nt: TGTGCCAGCAGCTTGATTGGAGCCAATGAGCAGTTCTTC

d_call: TRBD1
clone_size: NA
v_call: TRBV7-9
j_call: TRBJ2-1
cdr3_aa: CASSSGQYYNEQFF
cdr3_nt: TGTGCCAGCAGCTCGGGACAGTACTACAATGAGCAGTTCTTC

d_call: NA
clone_size: NA
v_call: TRBV6-1
j_call: TRBJ2-3
cdr3_aa: CASREAAADTQYF
cdr3_nt: TGTGCCAGCAGGGAAGCGGCGGCAGATACGCAGTATTTT

d_call: NA
clone_size: NA
v_call: TRBV29-1
j_call: TRBJ1-1
cdr3_aa: CSVVGGLNTEAFF
cdr3_nt: TGCAGCGTAGTGGGGGGGTTGAACACTGAAGCTTTCTTT

d_call: NA
clone_size: few
v_call: TRBV20-1
j_call: TRBJ2-3
cdr3_aa: CSADAALASTDTQYF
cdr3_nt: TGCAGTGCCGACGCGGCCCTAGCGTCCACAGATACGCAGTATTTT

d_call: NA
clone_size: few
v_call: TRBV5-1
j_call: TRBJ2-7
cdr3_aa: CASTRGRQPMSYEQYF
cdr3_nt: TGCGCCAGCACCCGAGGGAGACAACCGATGTCCTACGAGCAGTACTTC

d_call: TRBD2
clone_size: many
v_call: TRBV12-3/TRBV12-4
j_call: TRBJ2-4
cdr3_aa: CASSLAGVNIQYF
cdr3_nt: TGTGCCAGCAGCCTAGCGGGGGTAAACATTCAGTACTTC

d_call: NA
clone_size: NA
v_call: TRBV27
j_call: TRBJ2-4
cdr3_aa: CASTPDGALAKNIQYF
cdr3_nt: TGTGCCAGCACGCCGGACGGAGCTCTAGCCAAAAACATTCAGTACTTC

d_call: NA
clone_size: few
v_call: TRBV10-3
j_call: TRBJ2-2
cdr3_aa: CAISSTGELFF
cdr3_nt: TGTGCCATCAGTAGCACCGGGGAGCTGTTTTTT

d_call: TRBD2
clone_size: NA
v_call: TRBV5-1
j_call: TRBJ2-1
cdr3_aa: CASSPGTSGMLLNEQFF
cdr3_nt: TGCGCCAGCAGCCCGGGGACTAGCGGGATGCTCCTCAATGAGCAGTTCTTC

d_call: NA
clone_size: few
v_call: TRBV10-3
j_call: TRBJ2-3
cdr3_aa: CATSRGGTGTDTQYF
cdr3_nt: TGTGCCACTTCTAGGGGAGGTACAGGCACAGATACGCAGTATTTT

d_call: TRBD2
clone_size: NA
v_call: TRBV7-8
j_call: TRBJ2-1
cdr3_aa: CASSRGPAGVNEQFF
cdr3_nt: TGTGCCAGCAGCCGTGGACCAGCGGGAGTCAATGAGCAGTTCTTC

d_call: NA
clone_size: many
v_call: TRBV20-1
j_call: TRBJ2-5
cdr3_aa: CSAGQGHDQETQYF
cdr3_nt: TGCAGTGCTGGTCAGGGACACGATCAAGAGACCCAGTACTTC

d_call: NA
clone_size: few
v_call: TRBV20-1
j_call: TRBJ2-7
cdr3_aa: CSARSSVSYEQYF
cdr3_nt: TGCAGTGCTAGATCTAGCGTCTCCTACGAGCAGTACTTC

d_call: NA
clone_size: NA
v_call: TRBV12-3/TRBV12-4
j_call: TRBJ1-6
cdr3_aa: CASSLSRGGNSPLHF
cdr3_nt: TGTGCCAGCAGTTTAAGTCGGGGAGGAAATTCACCCCTCCACTTT

d_call: TRBD2
clone_size: few
v_call: TRBV6-5
j_call: TRBJ2-1
cdr3_aa: CASSYRGGPNDEQFF
cdr3_nt: TGTGCCAGCAGTTATCGGGGGGGGCCGAACGATGAGCAGTTCTTC

d_call: NA
clone_size: many
v_call: TRBV6-1
j_call: TRBJ2-1
cdr3_aa: CASRDPGSGYNEQFF
cdr3_nt: TGTGCCAGCAGAGATCCAGGATCTGGGTACAATGAGCAGTTCTTC

d_call: NA
clone_size: many
v_call: TRBV27
j_call: TRBJ1-2
cdr3_aa: CASSRTGGIYGYTF
cdr3_nt: TGTGCCAGCAGCCGAACGGGGGGCATCTATGGCTACACCTTC

d_call: TRBD2
clone_size: NA
v_call: TRBV5-1
j_call: TRBJ2-7
cdr3_aa: CASSLQLAGERTYEQYF
cdr3_nt: TGCGCCAGCAGCTTACAACTAGCGGGAGAGAGAACCTACGAGCAGTACTTC

d_call: TRBD2
clone_size: few
v_call: TRBV24-1
j_call: TRBJ2-3
cdr3_aa: CATSRTSYTDTQYF
cdr3_nt: TGTGCCACCAGTCGGACTAGTTACACAGATACGCAGTATTTT

d_call: NA
clone_size: few
v_call: TRBV18
j_call: TRBJ2-3
cdr3_aa: CASSETGFTDTQYF
cdr3_nt: TGTGCCAGCTCAGAAACAGGGTTCACAGATACGCAGTATTTT

d_call: NA
clone_size: few
v_call: TRBV25-1
j_call: TRBJ2-1
cdr3_aa: CASNSLDEQFF
cdr3_nt: TGTGCCAGCAATTCCCTCGATGAGCAGTTCTTC

d_call: NA
clone_size: NA
v_call: TRBV5-1
j_call: TRBJ1-6
cdr3_aa: CASRTGTLNSPLHF
cdr3_nt: TGCGCCAGCAGGACCGGGACCCTAAATTCACCCCTCCACTTT

d_call: NA
clone_size: few
v_call: TRBV11-2
j_call: TRBJ1-3
cdr3_aa: CASSSSAIGVFGNTIYF
cdr3_nt: TGTGCCAGCAGCTCCTCGGCGATAGGGGTCTTTGGAAACACCATATATTTT

d_call: NA
clone_size: few
v_call: TRBV11-3
j_call: TRBJ1-4
cdr3_aa: CASSLAEPENNEKLFF
cdr3_nt: TGTGCCAGCAGCTTGGCCGAGCCGGAAAATAATGAAAAACTGTTTTTT

d_call: NA
clone_size: many
v_call: TRBV25-1
j_call: TRBJ2-5
cdr3_aa: CASSELSQGGTQYF
cdr3_nt: TGTGCCAGCAGTGAATTGTCGCAGGGGGGGACCCAGTACTTC

d_call: NA
clone_size: few
v_call: TRBV3-1
j_call: TRBJ2-5
cdr3_aa: CASSQRVQKETQYF
cdr3_nt: TGTGCCAGCAGTCAAAGGGTACAGAAAGAGACCCAGTACTTC